The 10 T cell receptor beta chains presented below share a single source sample, sequenced in a study of CD4+ T cells in melanoma. Libraries were prepared by immunoSEQ multiplex PCR; TCRdb keeps only in-frame clonotypes and omits some of them. Of 4,500 to 6,000 clones in the sample, around three fifths were seen once. Sequencing was carried out using cells from a culture (not recorded whether cultured in vitro). These TCRs come from a human donor with melanoma.

V gene TRBV10-1 combines with J gene TRBJ2-7; a possible D gene is TRBD1 (6 bases). Germline V gene sequence: CDR1 WNHNN, CDR2 SYGVQD (reference sequence). The CDR3 runs 13 residues. V was cut by 2 bases and J by 3 bases, with 8 bases left in between. The CDR3 spells CASSEGRGYEQYF. DNA of the CDR3: TGCGCCAGCAGTGAGGGCAGGGGCTACGAGCAGTACTTC.

The chain combines TRBV21-1 with TRBJ1-6. TRBV21-1 is annotated as a pseudogene. The CDR3 is made up of 11 amino acids. CDR3 DNA: TGTGCCAGCAGCAAAGGCGGCAGGTTCCACTTT. Its translation is CASSKGGRFHF.

The chain joins TRBV27 to TRBJ2-7, with TRBD1 matching 12 bases. Trimming cost V 9 bases and J 6 bases; bases outside gene matches: 15. The CDR3 has 16 residues. Germline V gives CDR1 MNHEY, CDR2 SMNVEV (reference sequence). CDR3 residues: CASTGTGGARGGEQYF. The CDR3 DNA reads TGTGCCAGTACCGGGACAGGGGGCGCACGCGGGGGCGAGCAGTACTTC.

Judged by abundance, this clone is medium-sized (0.01 to 0.1%). This chain links TRBV29-1 with TRBJ2-3, with D perhaps given as TRBD1 or TRBD2 (5 bases each). The germline V gene encodes CDR1 SQVTM and CDR2 ANQGSEA. V lost 7 bases and J lost 7, with 18 bases in between. CDR3 length: 13 amino acids. CDR3 DNA sequence: TGCAGCGCAATAACGGACGGGACGAATACGCAGTATTTT. Protein sequence: CSAITDGTNTQYF.

Judged by abundance, this clone is medium-sized (0.01 to 0.1%). The chain is built from TRBV29-1 and TRBJ2-1; 7 bases fit TRBD1. Germline CDR1 SQVTM, CDR2 ANQGSEA. The J segment lost 2 bases and the V segment lost 6 bases, leaving 13 bases of the junction unmatched. The CDR3 contains 16 residues. The CDR3 coding sequence is TGCAGCGTCGAACCCTGGGACAGAAAGACCTACAATGAGCAGTTCTTC. Translation gives CSVEPWDRKTYNEQFF.

A few counts support this clone. This chain uses TRBV5-8 with TRBJ1-1, with 10 bases matching TRBD1. The J segment lost 6 bases and the V segment lost 9 bases, leaving 14 bases of the junction unmatched. The CDR3 covers 15 residues. The germline V gene encodes CDR1 SGHTS and CDR2 YDEGEE. CDR3 sequence: CAIPGDRGMGAEAFF. The DNA for the CDR3 is TGTGCCATTCCGGGGGACAGGGGAATGGGCGCTGAAGCTTTCTTT.

This clone is labeled as medium-sized. This chain connects TRBV27 to TRBJ2-1; the D is unclear. Germline V gene sequence: CDR1 MNHEY, CDR2 SMNVEV (reference sequence). The CDR3 length is 11 residues. Trimming removed 6 bases at V and 4 bases at J, with 4 bases between. This CDR3 reads CASSLYNEQFF. In DNA, the CDR3 is TGTGCCAGCAGCCTTTACAATGAGCAGTTCTTC.

Judged by abundance, this clone is medium-sized. This same CDR3 is encoded by further DNA sequences in the sample. The CDR3 region has the DNA TGTGCCAGTAGACAGGGTTATAGCAATCAGCCCCAGCATTTT. It yields the protein CASRQGYSNQPQHF. The chain links TRBV19 to TRBJ1-5; perhaps TRBD1 as D (6 bases). In germline, CDR1 is LNHDA, CDR2 SQIVND (reference sequence). This CDR3 contains 14 residues. Trimming removed 6 bases at V and 0 bases at J, with 9 bases between.

The sample holds one count of this clone. V and J are TRBV6-5 and TRBJ1-2; tentative D call: TRBD1 (5 bases). The V gene's germline CDR1 is MNHEY and CDR2 SVGAGI. V dropped 6 bases and J dropped 7 bases, with 15 bases sitting between them. This CDR3 comprises 13 residues. The CDR3 DNA reads as TGTGCCAGCAGACCCGGGCCCGGGGGTGGCTACACCTTC. Translation gives CASRPGPGGGYTF.

The V and J genes are TRBV5-1 and TRBJ2-5; D call uncertain. Trimming cost V 0 bases and J 2 bases, with 5 bases left between them. The CDR3 is made up of 13 amino acids. The germline V gene encodes CDR1 SGHRS and CDR2 YFSETQ. CDR3: CASSLGGQETQYF. In DNA, the CDR3 is TGCGCCAGCAGCTTGGGGGGACAAGAGACCCAGTACTTC.